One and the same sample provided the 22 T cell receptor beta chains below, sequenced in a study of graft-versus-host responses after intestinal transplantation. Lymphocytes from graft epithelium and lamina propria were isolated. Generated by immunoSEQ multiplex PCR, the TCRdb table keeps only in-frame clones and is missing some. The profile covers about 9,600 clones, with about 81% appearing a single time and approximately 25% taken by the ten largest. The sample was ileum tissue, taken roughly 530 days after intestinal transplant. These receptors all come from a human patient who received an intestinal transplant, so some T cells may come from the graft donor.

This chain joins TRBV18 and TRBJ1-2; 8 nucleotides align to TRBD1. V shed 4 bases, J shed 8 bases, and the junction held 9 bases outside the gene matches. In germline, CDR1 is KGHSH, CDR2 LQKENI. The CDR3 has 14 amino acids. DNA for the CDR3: TGTGCCAGCTCACGTTCCGAGACAGGGGTCGGCTACACCTTC. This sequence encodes CASSRSETGVGYTF.

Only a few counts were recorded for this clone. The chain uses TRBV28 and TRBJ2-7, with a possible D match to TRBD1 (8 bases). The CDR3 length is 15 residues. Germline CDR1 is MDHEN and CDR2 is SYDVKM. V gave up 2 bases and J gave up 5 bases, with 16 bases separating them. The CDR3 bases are TGTGCCAGCAGTTTAGCGTCACAGGGGGGGGACGAGCAGTACTTC. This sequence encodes CASSLASQGGDEQYF.

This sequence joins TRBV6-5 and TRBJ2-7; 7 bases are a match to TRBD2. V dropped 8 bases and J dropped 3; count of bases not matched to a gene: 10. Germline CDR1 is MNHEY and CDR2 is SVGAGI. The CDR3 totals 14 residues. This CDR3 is CASGGGNGYYEQYF. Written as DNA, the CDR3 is TGTGCCAGCGGGGGAGGGAATGGATACTACGAGCAGTACTTC.

The CDR3 nucleotides read TGTGCCAGCAGTTACTCGCCGGGGGGGGAGACCCAGTACTTC. Encoded protein: CASSYSPGGETQYF. The chain recombines TRBV6-5 with TRBJ2-5, with 8 bases lining up with TRBD2. Germline CDR1 and CDR2: MNHEY and SVGAGI. This CDR3 has 14 residues. J lost 5 bases, V lost 0 bases, and 2 bases had no gene match.

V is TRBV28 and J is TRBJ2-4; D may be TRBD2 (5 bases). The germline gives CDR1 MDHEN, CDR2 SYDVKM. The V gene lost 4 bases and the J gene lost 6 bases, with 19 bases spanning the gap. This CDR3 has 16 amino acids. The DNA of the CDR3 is TGTGCCAGCAGTTGGTCGACACTACCCGGAGGAAACATTCAGTACTTC. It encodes CASSWSTLPGGNIQYF.

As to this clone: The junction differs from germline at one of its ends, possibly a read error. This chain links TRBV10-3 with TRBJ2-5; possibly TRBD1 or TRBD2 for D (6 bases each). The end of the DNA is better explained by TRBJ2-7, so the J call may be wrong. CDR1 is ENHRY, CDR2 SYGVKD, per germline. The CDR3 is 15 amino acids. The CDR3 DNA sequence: TGTGCCATTAGTGAAAGAGGGGGAGGCTCCTACGAGCAGTACTTC. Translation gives CAISERGGGSYEQYF.

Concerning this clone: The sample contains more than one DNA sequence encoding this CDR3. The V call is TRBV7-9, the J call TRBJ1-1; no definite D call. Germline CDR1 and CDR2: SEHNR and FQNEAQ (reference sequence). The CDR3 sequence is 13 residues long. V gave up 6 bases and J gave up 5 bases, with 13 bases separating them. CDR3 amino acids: CASSPRQGTEAFF. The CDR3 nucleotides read TGTGCCAGCAGTCCCCGCCAAGGGACTGAAGCTTTCTTT.

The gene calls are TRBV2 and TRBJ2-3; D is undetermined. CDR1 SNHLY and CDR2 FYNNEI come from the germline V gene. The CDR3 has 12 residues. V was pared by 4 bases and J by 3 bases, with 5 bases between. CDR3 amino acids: CASSVFTDTQYF. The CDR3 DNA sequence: TGTGCCAGCAGTGTTTTTACAGATACGCAGTATTTT.

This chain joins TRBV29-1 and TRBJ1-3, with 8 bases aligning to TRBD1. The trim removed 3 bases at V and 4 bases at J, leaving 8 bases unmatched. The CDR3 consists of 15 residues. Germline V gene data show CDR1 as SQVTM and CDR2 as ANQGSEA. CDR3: CSVDPGGAGGNTIYF. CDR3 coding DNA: TGCAGCGTTGATCCAGGGGGCGCGGGAGGAAACACCATATATTTT.

The DNA for the CDR3 is TGCAGTGCGGACTTACGTGGCTACACCTTC. Encoded protein: CSADLRGYTF. The chain employs TRBV20-1 and TRBJ1-2, with no clear D. CDR1 DFQATT and CDR2 SNEGSKA come from the germline V gene (reference sequence). Trimming shortened V by 6 bases and J by 7 bases, and 9 bases separated the two germline ends. The CDR3 contains 10 residues.

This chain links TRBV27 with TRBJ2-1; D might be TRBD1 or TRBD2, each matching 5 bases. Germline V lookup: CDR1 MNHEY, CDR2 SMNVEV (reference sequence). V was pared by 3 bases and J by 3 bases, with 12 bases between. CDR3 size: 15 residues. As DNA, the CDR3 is TGTGCCAGCAGTTTCCGGGACCTGCTCTACAATGAGCAGTTCTTC. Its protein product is CASSFRDLLYNEQFF.

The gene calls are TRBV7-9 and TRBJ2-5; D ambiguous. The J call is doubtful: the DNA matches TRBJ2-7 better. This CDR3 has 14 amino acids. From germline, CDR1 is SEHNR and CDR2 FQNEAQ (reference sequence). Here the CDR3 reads CASSLAPQGYEQYF. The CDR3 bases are TGTGCCAGCAGCTTAGCTCCCCAAGGATACGAGCAGTACTTC.

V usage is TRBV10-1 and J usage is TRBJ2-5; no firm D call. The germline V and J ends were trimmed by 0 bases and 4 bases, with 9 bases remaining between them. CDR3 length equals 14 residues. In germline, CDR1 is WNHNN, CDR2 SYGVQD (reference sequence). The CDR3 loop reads CASSESKRVETQYF. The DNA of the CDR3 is TGCGCCAGCAGTGAGTCCAAAAGAGTAGAGACCCAGTACTTC.

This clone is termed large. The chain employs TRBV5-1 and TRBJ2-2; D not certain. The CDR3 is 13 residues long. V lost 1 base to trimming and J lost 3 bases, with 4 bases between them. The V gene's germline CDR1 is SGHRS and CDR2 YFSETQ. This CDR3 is CASSLIDTGELFF. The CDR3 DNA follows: TGCGCCAGCAGCTTGATTGACACCGGGGAGCTGTTTTTT.

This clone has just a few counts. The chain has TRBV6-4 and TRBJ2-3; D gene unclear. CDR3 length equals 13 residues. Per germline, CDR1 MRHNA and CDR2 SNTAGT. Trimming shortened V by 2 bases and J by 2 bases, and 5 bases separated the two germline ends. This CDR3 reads CASSDGVTDTQYF. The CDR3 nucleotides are TGTGCCAGCAGTGACGGCGTCACAGATACGCAGTATTTT.

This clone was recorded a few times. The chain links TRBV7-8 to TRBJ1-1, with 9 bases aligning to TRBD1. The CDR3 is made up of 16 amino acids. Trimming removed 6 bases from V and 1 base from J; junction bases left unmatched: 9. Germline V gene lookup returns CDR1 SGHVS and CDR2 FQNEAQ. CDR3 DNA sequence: TGTGCCAGCAGACTAGACTCGGGACAGGGGAACACTGAAGCTTTCTTT. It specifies CASRLDSGQGNTEAFF. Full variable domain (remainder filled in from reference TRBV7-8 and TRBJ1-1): GAGVSQSPRYKVAKRGQDVALRCDPISGHVSLFWYQQALGQGPEFLTYFQNEAQLDKSGLPSDRFFAERPEGSVSTLKIQRTQQEDSAVYLCASRLDSGQGNTEAFFGQGTRLTVV.

The CDR3 region has the DNA TGTGCCAGCAGTGAACCAGATACGCAGTATTTT. It specifies CASSEPDTQYF. The chain combines TRBV6-1 with TRBJ2-3; D not certain. This CDR3 has 11 residues. The germline V gene has CDR1 MNHNS and CDR2 SASEGT. V lost 2 bases to trimming and J lost 4 bases, with 1 base between them.

The DNA of the CDR3 is TGTGCCAGTAGTATTCAGGGGCTGGAGCCCCAGCATTTT. Protein: CASSIQGLEPQHF. The chain has TRBV19 and TRBJ1-5; a possible D gene is TRBD1 (6 bases). This CDR3 is built from 13 residues. Germline CDR1 is LNHDA and CDR2 is SQIVND (reference sequence). V was trimmed by 3 bases and J by 8 bases, leaving 11 bases between them.

DNA of the CDR3: TGTGCCAGCAGTACCCGGGAGGCCGAGCAGTACTTC. Translated: CASSTREAEQYF. This chain uses TRBV6-5 with TRBJ2-7; the match to TRBD2 covers 7 bases. The J segment lost 6 bases and the V segment lost 5 bases, leaving 4 bases of the junction unmatched. Germline CDR1 and CDR2: MNHEY and SVGAGI. The CDR3 runs to 12 residues.

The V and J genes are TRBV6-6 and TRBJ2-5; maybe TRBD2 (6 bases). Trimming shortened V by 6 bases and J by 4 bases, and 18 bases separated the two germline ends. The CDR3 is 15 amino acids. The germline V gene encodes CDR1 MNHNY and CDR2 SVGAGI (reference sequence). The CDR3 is CASSQRRGIGETQYF. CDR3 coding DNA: TGTGCCAGCAGCCAGCGGAGGGGAATAGGAGAGACCCAGTACTTC.

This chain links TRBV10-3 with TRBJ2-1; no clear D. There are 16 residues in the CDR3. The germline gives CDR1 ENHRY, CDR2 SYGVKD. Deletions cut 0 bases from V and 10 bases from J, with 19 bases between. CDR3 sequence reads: CAISESWRGARTEQFF. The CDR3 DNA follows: TGTGCCATCAGTGAGTCATGGCGAGGCGCCCGGACCGAGCAGTTCTTC.

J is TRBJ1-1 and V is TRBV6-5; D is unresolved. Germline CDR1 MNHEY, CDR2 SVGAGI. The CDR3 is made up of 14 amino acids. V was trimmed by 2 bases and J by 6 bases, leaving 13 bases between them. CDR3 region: CASSYVWGESEAFF. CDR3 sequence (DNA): TGTGCCAGCAGTTACGTGTGGGGTGAATCTGAAGCTTTCTTT.